This note documents a single T cell receptor (beta chain) sequence. Its antigen is not identified. This entry belongs to a study of Ad26.COV2.S vaccination and SARS-CoV-2 variants. At the level of the study: Each vaccinee took Ad26.COV2.S intramuscularly, once or twice 56 days apart.

Whole-study results and caveats: Spike-specific TCR breadth was greater in vaccine than placebo recipients.

Produced via immunoSEQ multiplex PCR; TCRdb's table is partial and in-frame only. The repertoire consists of about 350,000 clones, with roughly 81% occurring once and the leading ten covering about 3.5%. Treatment here: about 20 received Ad26.COV2.S at low or high dose, single or two shots; 5 received placebo; per-sample allocation not given. It was on day 63 after the first vaccine or placebo injection that samples were taken. The sample consisted of peripheral blood, taken in a trial of Ad26.COV2.S vaccine versus placebo. This clonotype originated in a person between 18 and 65 years old who received the Ad26.COV2.S COVID-19 vaccine or a placebo.

CDR3 sequence (DNA): TGCGCCAGCAGCGGGGCTACTAGCGGTTACAATGAGCAGTTCTTC. Protein product: CASSGATSGYNEQFF. The chain links TRBV5-1 to TRBJ2-1; 8 bases map to TRBD2. CDR1 SGHRS and CDR2 YFSETQ come from the germline V gene. V lost 4 bases and J lost 4; bases outside the gene matches: 7. The CDR3 sequence is 15 residues long.